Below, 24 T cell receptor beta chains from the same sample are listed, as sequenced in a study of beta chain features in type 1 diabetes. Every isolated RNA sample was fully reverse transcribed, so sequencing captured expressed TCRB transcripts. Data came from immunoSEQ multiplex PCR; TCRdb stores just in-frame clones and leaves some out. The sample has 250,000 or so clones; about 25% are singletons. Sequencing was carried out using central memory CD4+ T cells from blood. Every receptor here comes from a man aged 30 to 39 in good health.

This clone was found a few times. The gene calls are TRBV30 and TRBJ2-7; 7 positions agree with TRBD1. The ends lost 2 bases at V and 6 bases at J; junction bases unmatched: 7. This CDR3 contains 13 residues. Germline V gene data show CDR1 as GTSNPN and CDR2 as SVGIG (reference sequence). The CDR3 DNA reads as TGTGCCTGGAGTTTCTACCCAGGGGGCGAGCAGTACTTC. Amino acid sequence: CAWSFYPGGEQYF.

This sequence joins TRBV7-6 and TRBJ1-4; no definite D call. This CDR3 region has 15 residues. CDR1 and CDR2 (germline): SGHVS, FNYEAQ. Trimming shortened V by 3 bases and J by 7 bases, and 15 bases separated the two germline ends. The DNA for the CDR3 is TGTGCCAGCAGCTTGTATGCAGAGGTTTTTGAAAAACTGTTTTTT. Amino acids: CASSLYAEVFEKLFF.

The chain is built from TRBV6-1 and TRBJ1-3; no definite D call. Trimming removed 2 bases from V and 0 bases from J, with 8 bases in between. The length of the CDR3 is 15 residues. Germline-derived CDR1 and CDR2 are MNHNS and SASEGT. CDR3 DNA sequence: TGTGCCAGCAGTGAATTGGCCAACTCTGGAAACACCATATATTTT. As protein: CASSELANSGNTIYF.

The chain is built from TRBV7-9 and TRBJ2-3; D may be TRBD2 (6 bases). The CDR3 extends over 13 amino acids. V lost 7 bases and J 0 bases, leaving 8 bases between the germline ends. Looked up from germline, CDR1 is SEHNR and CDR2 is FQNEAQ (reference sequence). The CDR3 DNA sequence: TGTGCCAGCACCAGCGGGAGCACAGATACGCAGTATTTT. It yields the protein CASTSGSTDTQYF.

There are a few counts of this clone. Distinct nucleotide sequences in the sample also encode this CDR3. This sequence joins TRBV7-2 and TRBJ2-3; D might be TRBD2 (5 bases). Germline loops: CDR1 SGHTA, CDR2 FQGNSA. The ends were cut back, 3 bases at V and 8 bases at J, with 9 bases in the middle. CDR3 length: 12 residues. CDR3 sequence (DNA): TGTGCCAGCAGCTTGGATGGAGGTACGCAGTATTTT. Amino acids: CASSLDGGTQYF.

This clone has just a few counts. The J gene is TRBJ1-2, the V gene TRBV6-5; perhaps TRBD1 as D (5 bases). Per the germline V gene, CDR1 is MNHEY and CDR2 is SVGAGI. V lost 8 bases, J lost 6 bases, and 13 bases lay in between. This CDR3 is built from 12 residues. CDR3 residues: CASRGVGDGYTF. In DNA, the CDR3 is TGTGCCAGCCGGGGCGTGGGGGATGGCTACACCTTC.

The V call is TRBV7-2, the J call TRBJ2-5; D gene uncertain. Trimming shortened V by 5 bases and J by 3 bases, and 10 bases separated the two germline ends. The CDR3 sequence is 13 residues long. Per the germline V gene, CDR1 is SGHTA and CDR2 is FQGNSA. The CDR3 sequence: CASSRDGKETQYF. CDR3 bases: TGTGCCAGCAGCCGCGACGGAAAAGAGACCCAGTACTTC.

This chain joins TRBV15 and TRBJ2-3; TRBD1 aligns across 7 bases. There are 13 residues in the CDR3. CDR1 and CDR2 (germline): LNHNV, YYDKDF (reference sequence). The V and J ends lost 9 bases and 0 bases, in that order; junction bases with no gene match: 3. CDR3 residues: CATNRGSTDTQYF. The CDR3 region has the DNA TGTGCCACTAACAGGGGAAGCACAGATACGCAGTATTTT. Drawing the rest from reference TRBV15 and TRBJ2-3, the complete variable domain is DAMVIQNPRYQVTQFGKPVTLSCSQTLNHNVMYWYQQKSSQAPKLLFHYYDKDFNNEADTPDNFQSRRPNTSFCFLDIRSPGLGDTAMYLCATNRGSTDTQYFGPGTRLTVL.

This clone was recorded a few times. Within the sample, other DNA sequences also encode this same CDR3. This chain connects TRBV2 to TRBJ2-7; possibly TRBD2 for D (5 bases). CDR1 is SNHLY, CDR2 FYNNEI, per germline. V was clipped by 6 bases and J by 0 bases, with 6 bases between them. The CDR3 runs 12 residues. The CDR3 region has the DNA TGTGCCAGCAGGAGGGACTCCTACGAGCAGTACTTC. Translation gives CASRRDSYEQYF.

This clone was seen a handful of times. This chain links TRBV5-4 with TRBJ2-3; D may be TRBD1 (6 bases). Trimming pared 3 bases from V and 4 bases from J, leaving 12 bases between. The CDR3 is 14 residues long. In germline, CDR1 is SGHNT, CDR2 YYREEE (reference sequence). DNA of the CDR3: TGTGCCAGCAGCTCGCTACAGGGTCCAGATACGCAGTATTTT. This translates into CASSSLQGPDTQYF.

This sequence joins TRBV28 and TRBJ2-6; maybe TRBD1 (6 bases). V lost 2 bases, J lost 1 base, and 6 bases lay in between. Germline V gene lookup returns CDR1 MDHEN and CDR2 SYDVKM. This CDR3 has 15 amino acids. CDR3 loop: CASSLTGSGANVLTF. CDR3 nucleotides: TGTGCCAGCAGTTTAACAGGGTCTGGGGCCAACGTCCTGACTTTC.

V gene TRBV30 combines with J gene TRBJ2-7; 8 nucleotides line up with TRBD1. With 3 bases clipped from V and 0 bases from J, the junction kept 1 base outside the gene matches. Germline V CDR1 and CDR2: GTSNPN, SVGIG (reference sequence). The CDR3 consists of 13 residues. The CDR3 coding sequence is TGTGCCTGGAGGACAGGGGCCTCCTACGAGCAGTACTTC. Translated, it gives CAWRTGASYEQYF. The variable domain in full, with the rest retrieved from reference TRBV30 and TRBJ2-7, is SQTIHQWPATLVQPVGSPLSLECTVEGTSNPNLYWYRQAAGRGLQLLFYSVGIGQISSEVPQNLSASRPQDRQFILSSKKLLLSDSGFYLCAWRTGASYEQYFGPGTRLTVT.

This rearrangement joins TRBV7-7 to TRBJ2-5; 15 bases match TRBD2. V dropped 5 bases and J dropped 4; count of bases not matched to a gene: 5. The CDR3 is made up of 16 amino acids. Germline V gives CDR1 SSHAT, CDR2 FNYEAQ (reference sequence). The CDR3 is CASSGTSGGIGETQYF. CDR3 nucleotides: TGTGCCAGCAGCGGGACTAGCGGGGGGATTGGAGAGACCCAGTACTTC.

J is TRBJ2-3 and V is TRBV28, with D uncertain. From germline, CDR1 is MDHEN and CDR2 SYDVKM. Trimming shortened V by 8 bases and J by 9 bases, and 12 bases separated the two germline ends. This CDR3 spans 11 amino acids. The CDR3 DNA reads TGTGCCAGCCTGGGCGTGGGCACGCAGTATTTT. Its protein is CASLGVGTQYF.

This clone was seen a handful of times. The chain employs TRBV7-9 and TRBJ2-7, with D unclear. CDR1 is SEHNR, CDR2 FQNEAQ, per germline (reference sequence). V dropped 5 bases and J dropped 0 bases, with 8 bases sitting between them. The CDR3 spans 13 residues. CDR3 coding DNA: TGTGCCAGCAGCCGAATGAGCTCCTACGAGCAGTACTTC. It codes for CASSRMSSYEQYF.

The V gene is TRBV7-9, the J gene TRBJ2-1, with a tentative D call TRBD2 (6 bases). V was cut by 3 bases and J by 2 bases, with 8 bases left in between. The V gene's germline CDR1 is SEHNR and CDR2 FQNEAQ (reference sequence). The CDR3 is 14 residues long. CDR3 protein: CASSFSGAYNEQFF. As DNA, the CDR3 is TGTGCCAGCAGCTTTAGCGGAGCCTACAATGAGCAGTTCTTC. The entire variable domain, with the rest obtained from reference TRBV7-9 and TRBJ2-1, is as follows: DTGVSQNPRHKITKRGQNVTFRCDPISEHNRLYWYRQTLGQGPEFLTYFQNEAQLEKSRLLSDRFSAERPKGSFSTLEIQRTEQGDSAMYLCASSFSGAYNEQFFGPGTRLTVL.

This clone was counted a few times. In DNA, the CDR3 is TGTGCCTGGAGTGTGACAGGGGGGGCAGAGACCCAGTACTTC. Amino acids: CAWSVTGGAETQYF. This chain links TRBV30 with TRBJ2-5; 9 nucleotides agree with TRBD1. V shed 0 bases, J shed 4 bases, and the junction held 3 bases outside the gene matches. Per germline, CDR1 GTSNPN and CDR2 SVGIG (reference sequence). CDR3 length: 14 amino acids. Full variable domain (outside the CDR3, taken from reference TRBV30 and TRBJ2-5): SQTIHQWPATLVQPVGSPLSLECTVEGTSNPNLYWYRQAAGRGLQLLFYSVGIGQISSEVPQNLSASRPQDRQFILSSKKLLLSDSGFYLCAWSVTGGAETQYFGPGTRLLVL.

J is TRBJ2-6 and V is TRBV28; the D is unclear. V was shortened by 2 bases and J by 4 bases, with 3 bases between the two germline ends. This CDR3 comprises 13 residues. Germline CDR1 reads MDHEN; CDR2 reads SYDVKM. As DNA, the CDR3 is TGTGCCAGCAGTTTACCCGGGGCCAACGTCCTGACTTTC. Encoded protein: CASSLPGANVLTF.

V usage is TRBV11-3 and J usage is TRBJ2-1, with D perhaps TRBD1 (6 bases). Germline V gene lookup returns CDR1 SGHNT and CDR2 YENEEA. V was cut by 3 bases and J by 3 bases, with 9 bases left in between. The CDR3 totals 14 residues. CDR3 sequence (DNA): TGTGCCAGCAGCTTCAGGGGCGGCTACAATGAGCAGTTCTTC. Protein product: CASSFRGGYNEQFF.

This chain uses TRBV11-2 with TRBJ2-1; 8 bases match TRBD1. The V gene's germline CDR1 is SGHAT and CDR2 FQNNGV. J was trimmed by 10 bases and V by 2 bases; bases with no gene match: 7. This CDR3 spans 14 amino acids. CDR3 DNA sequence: TGTGCCAGCAGCTTATTACAGGGGGGTTACGAGCAGTTCTTC. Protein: CASSLLQGGYEQFF. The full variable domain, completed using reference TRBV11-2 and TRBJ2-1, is EAGVAQSPRYKIIEKRQSVAFWCNPISGHATLYWYQQILGQGPKLLIQFQNNGVVDDSQLPKDRFSAERLKGVDSTLKIQPAKLEDSAVYLCASSLLQGGYEQFFGPGTRLTVL.

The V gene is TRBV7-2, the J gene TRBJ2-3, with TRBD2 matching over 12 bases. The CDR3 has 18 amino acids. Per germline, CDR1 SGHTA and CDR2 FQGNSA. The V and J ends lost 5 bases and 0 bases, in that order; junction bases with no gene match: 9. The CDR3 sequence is CASSATSGGSLSTDTQYF. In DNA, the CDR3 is TGTGCCAGCAGCGCGACTAGCGGGGGTTCCCTTAGCACAGATACGCAGTATTTT.

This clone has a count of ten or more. CDR3 residues: CASSEYYGSSYNEQFF. The CDR3 DNA reads as TGTGCCAGCAGTGAATATTACGGTAGCTCCTACAATGAGCAGTTCTTC. The gene calls are TRBV25-1 and TRBJ2-1; D unresolved. The CDR3 has 16 amino acids. The ends were cut back, 0 bases at V and 0 bases at J, with 9 bases in the middle. The V gene's germline CDR1 is MGHDK and CDR2 SYGVNS.

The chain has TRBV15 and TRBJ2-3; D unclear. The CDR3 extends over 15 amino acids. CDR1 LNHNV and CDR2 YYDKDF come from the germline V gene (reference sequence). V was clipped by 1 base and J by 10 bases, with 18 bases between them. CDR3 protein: CATSRAGRAPQSQYF. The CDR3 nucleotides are TGTGCCACCAGCAGAGCGGGCAGAGCCCCACAGTCGCAGTATTTT.

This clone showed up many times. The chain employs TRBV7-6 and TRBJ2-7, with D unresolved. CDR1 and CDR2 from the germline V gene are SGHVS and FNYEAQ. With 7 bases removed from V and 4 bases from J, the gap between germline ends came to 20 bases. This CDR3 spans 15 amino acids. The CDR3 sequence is CASTPVAGNSYEQYF. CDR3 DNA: TGTGCCAGCACCCCTGTAGCCGGTAACTCTTACGAGCAGTACTTC.